The 12 T cell receptor beta chains given below trace back to one sample, sequenced in a study of cytomegalovirus exposure and HLA in healthy donors. PCR amplification relied on 60 Vbeta primers (plus 13 Jbeta primers). The assay was immunoSEQ multiplex PCR, and TCRdb's table has in-frame clones only and misses some. This sample has some 110,000 clones, with roughly 77% found just once. The source material was PBMCs. These receptors came from a woman aged 25 to 39 in good health and CMV-seronegative.

V gene TRBV19 combines with J gene TRBJ1-4; D ambiguous. This CDR3 region has 17 residues. CDR1 and CDR2 from the germline V gene are LNHDA and SQIVND (reference sequence). The V and J ends lost 5 bases and 0 bases respectively, with 16 bases between them. CDR3 bases: TGTGCCAGTAGTCCGGTAGGGAGGCAGACAACTAATGAAAAACTGTTTTTT. The encoded protein is CASSPVGRQTTNEKLFF.

J is TRBJ2-7 and V is TRBV6-6, with D tentatively TRBD2 (6 bases). The CDR3 has 16 amino acids. V shed 0 bases and J shed 0 bases, with 12 bases lying between them. The V gene's germline CDR1 is MNHNY and CDR2 SVGAGI (reference sequence). CDR3 region: CASSYSAGHSSYEQYF. For the CDR3, the DNA is TGTGCCAGCAGTTACTCGGCGGGGCATAGCTCCTACGAGCAGTACTTC.

This chain's CDR3 is CAWNLQGGEQFF. As DNA, the CDR3 is TGTGCCTGGAATTTGCAGGGGGGCGAGCAGTTCTTC. The chain has TRBV30 and TRBJ2-1; possible D gene TRBD1, 7 bases. The CDR3 sequence is 12 residues long. Trimming shortened V by 4 bases and J by 10 bases, and 14 bases separated the two germline ends. Per germline, CDR1 GTSNPN and CDR2 SVGIG (reference sequence).

V gene TRBV11-1 combines with J gene TRBJ2-3; no firm D call. The ends were cut back, 0 bases at V and 2 bases at J, with 9 bases in the middle. The CDR3 contains 15 residues. Germline CDR1 reads SGHAT; CDR2 reads FQDESV (reference sequence). In DNA, the CDR3 is TGTGCCAGCAGCTTAGCGGGCACAAACACAGATACGCAGTATTTT. Translating gives CASSLAGTNTDTQYF.

The chain employs TRBV6-5 and TRBJ2-5; the match to TRBD2 covers 10 bases. CDR1 is MNHEY and CDR2 is SVGAGI in the germline V gene. The CDR3 has 15 amino acids. V was clipped by 0 bases and J by 4 bases; unmatched bases: 2. The CDR3: CASSYSAGGLETQYF. In DNA form, the CDR3 reads TGTGCCAGCAGTTACTCAGCGGGAGGGTTAGAGACCCAGTACTTC.

A single count supports this clone. The chain has TRBV6-1 and TRBJ1-5; D is possibly TRBD1 (5 bases). Germline loops: CDR1 MNHNS, CDR2 SASEGT. This CDR3 region has 13 residues. The germline V and J ends were trimmed by 6 bases and 7 bases, with 13 bases remaining between them. For the CDR3, the DNA is TGTGCCAGCAGGACAGCCGAACTCCAGCCCCAGCATTTT. Protein product: CASRTAELQPQHF.

The rearrangement uses TRBV29-1 and TRBJ1-2, with 8 bases that match TRBD1. The CDR3 covers 15 residues. Germline V lookup: CDR1 SQVTM, CDR2 ANQGSEA. J was trimmed by 5 bases and V by 0 bases; bases with no gene match: 8. The CDR3 sequence is CSVEEGARGHYGYTF. The DNA of the CDR3 is TGCAGCGTTGAAGAGGGGGCCAGGGGGCATTATGGCTACACCTTC.

This clone was seen a single time. The chain recombines TRBV2 with TRBJ1-3; D ambiguous. Germline loops: CDR1 SNHLY, CDR2 FYNNEI. Deletions cut 4 bases from V and 7 bases from J, with 14 bases between. The length of the CDR3 is 14 residues. The DNA of the CDR3 is TGTGCCAGCAGTGGGATAGGCGGGATCAACACCATATATTTT. Amino acid sequence: CASSGIGGINTIYF.

The chain uses TRBV5-1 and TRBJ2-5, with D possibly matching TRBD2 (6 bases). Trimming took 4 bases from V and 4 from J, leaving 14 bases between them. The CDR3 has 14 amino acids. The germline gives CDR1 SGHRS, CDR2 YFSETQ. CDR3 region: CASSIGTPPETQYF. CDR3 nucleotides: TGCGCCAGCAGCATCGGGACTCCGCCAGAGACCCAGTACTTC. The full variable domain, with the rest looked up from reference TRBV5-1 and TRBJ2-5, is KAGVTQTPRYLIKTRGQQVTLSCSPISGHRSVSWYQQTPGQGLQFLFEYFSETQRNKGNFPGRFSGRQFSNSRSEMNVSTLELGDSALYLCASSIGTPPETQYFGPGTRLLVL.

This clone was counted once. The chain combines TRBV5-1 with TRBJ2-3; TRBD2 aligns across 7 bases. Germline loops: CDR1 SGHRS, CDR2 YFSETQ. The CDR3 contains 16 residues. V shed 3 bases, J shed 8 bases, and the junction held 15 bases outside the gene matches. The CDR3 here is CASSSDPAGPGVTQYF. The DNA for the CDR3 is TGCGCCAGCAGCTCGGACCCAGCGGGACCCGGTGTTACGCAGTATTTT.

V usage is TRBV18 and J usage is TRBJ2-7; 7 bases agree with TRBD1. The length of the CDR3 is 15 residues. CDR1 and CDR2 from the germline V gene are KGHSH and LQKENI. Germline trimming cut 3 bases from V and 0 bases from J; bases unmatched to any gene: 5. The CDR3 region has the DNA TGTGCCAGCTCACCCGGACAGGTGAGCTCCTACGAGCAGTACTTC. It yields the protein CASSPGQVSSYEQYF.

The V gene is TRBV27, the J gene TRBJ2-3, with TRBD1 as a possible D gene (5 bases). The CDR3 has 14 amino acids. Germline V gene data show CDR1 as MNHEY and CDR2 as SMNVEV (reference sequence). V gave up 5 bases and J gave up 0 bases, with 9 bases separating them. In DNA form, the CDR3 reads TGTGCCAGCAGTCCGACAGCTAGCACAGATACGCAGTATTTT. Amino acid sequence: CASSPTASTDTQYF.